This T cell receptor beta chain was retrieved from a study of shared clonotypes between healthy human individuals. The assay was immunoSEQ multiplex PCR, and TCRdb's table has in-frame clones only and misses some. The sample lists roughly 2.5 million clones; around 90% were seen once. This receptor was taken from a man aged 18 to 30 in good health. Sequencing was carried out using naive CD4+ T cells sorted from blood. Specified subset: CD45RA+ positively selected.

CDR3 DNA: TGTGCCAGCAGTGTTCCGGGACTGGATACGCAGTATTTT. It is translated as CASSVPGLDTQYF. V and J are TRBV25-1 and TRBJ2-3, with D perhaps matching TRBD2 (6 bases). This CDR3 comprises 13 residues. V was trimmed by 4 bases and J by 6 bases, leaving 11 bases between them. Germline CDR1 and CDR2: MGHDK and SYGVNS. Together with reference TRBV25-1 and TRBJ2-3, the CDR3 gives the full variable domain: EADIYQTPRYLVIGTGKKITLECSQTMGHDKMYWYQQDPGMELHLIHYSYGVNSTEKGDLSSESTVSRIRTEHFPLTLESARPSHTSQYLCASSVPGLDTQYFGPGTRLTVL.